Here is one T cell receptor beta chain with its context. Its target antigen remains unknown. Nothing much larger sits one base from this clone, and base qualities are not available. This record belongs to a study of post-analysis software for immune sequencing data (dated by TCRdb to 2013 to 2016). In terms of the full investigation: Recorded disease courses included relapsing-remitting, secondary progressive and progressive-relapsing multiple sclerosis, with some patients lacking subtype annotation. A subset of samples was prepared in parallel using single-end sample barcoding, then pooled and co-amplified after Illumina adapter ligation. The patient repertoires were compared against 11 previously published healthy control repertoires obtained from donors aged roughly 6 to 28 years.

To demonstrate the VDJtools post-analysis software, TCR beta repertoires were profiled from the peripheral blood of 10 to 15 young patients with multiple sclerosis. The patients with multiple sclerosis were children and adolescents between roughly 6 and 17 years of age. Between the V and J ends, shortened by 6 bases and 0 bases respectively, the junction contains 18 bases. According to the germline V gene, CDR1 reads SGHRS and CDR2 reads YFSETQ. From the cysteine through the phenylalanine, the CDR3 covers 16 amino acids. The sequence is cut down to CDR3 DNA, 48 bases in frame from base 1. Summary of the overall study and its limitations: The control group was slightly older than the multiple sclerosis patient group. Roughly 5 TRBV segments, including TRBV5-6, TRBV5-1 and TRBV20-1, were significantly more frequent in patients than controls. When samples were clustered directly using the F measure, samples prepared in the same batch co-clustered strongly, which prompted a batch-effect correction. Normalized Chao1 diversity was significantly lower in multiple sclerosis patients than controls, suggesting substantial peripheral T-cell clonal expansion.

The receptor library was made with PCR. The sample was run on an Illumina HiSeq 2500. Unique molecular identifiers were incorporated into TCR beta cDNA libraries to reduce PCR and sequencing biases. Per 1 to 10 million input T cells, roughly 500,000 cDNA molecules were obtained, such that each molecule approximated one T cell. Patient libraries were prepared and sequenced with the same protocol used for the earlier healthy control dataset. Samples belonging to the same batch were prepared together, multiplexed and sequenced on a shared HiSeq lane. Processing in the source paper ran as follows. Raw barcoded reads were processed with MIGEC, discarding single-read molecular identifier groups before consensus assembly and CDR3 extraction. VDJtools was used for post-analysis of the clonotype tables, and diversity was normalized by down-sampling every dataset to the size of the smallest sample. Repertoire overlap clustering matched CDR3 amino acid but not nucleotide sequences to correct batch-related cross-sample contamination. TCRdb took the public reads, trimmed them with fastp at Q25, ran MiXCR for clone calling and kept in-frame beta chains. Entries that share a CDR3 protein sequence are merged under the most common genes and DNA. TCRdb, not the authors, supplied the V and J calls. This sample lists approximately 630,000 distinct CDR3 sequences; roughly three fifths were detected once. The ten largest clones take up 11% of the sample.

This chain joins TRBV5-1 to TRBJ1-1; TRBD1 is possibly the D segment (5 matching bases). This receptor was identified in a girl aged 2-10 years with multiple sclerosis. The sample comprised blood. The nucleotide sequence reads TGCGCCAGCACTACAGGTGTCAACACTATGAACACTGAAGCTTTCTTT. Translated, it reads CASTTGVNTMNTEAFF.